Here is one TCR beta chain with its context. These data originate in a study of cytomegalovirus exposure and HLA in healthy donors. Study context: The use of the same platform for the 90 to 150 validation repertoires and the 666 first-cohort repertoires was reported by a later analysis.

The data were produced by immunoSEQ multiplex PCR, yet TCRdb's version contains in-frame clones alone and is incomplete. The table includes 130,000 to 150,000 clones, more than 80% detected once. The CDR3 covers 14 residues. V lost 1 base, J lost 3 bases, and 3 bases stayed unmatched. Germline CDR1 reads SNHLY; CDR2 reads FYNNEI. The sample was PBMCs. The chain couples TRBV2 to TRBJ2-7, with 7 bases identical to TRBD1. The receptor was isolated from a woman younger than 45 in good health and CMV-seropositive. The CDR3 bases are TGTGCCAGCAGTGAAGAGACAGGGTTCTACGAGCAGTACTTC. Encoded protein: CASSEETGFYEQYF.